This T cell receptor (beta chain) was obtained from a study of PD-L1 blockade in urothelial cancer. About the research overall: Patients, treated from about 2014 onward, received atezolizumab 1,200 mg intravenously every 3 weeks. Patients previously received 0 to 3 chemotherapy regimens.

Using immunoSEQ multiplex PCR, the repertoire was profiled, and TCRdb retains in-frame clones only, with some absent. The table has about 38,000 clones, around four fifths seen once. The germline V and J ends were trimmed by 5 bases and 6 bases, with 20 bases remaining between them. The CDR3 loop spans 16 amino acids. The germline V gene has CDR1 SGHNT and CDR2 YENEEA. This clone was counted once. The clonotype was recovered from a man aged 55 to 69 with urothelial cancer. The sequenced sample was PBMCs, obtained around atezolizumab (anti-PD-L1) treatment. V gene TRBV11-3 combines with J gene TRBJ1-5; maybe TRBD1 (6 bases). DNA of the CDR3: TGTGCCAGCAGCATACGCTCCCACAGGGTTTGTCAGCCCCAGCATTTT. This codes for CASSIRSHRVCQPQHF.